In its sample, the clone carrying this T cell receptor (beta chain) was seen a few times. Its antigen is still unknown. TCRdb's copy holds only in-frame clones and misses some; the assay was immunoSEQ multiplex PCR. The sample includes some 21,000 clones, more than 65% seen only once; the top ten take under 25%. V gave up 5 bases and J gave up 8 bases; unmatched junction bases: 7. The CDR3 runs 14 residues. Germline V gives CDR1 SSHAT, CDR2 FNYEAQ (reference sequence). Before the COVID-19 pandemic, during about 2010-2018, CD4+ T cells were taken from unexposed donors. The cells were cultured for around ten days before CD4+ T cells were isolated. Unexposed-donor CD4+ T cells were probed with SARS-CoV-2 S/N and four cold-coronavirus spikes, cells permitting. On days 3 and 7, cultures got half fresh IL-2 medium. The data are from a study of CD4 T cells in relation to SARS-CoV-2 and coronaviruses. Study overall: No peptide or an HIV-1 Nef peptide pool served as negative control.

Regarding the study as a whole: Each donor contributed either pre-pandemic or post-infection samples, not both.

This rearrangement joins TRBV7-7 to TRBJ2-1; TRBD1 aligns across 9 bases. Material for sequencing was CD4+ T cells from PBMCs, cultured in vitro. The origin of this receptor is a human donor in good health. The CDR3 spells CASSPLQGAHEQFF. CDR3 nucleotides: TGTGCCAGCAGCCCCCTACAGGGGGCCCATGAGCAGTTCTTC.